This record concerns one TCR beta chain sequence. This entry belongs to a study of blood T cell repertoires in COVID-19. As for the study in general: Some COVID-19 samples were acute and others convalescent; all came from the United States, Italy and Spain. Sources were T cells, B-cell-depleted T cells, or PBMCs; the material itself was cDNA or gDNA.

As handled by the study authors: Researchers report that nucleated cell counts were estimated from reference gene primer amplification. Here immunoSEQ multiplex PCR was the method, and the copy in TCRdb shows in-frame clones only, minus some. For V, J and clone size, that table is used; D and trimming come from the DNA. The sample gives around 70,000 clones, 60% to 80% of which show up once; 9.5% to 15% is in the top ten. With V trimmed by 0 bases and J by 7 bases, 6 bases remained unmatched. CDR1 and CDR2 from the germline V gene are SGHRS and YFSETQ. This CDR3 region has 14 residues. The J gene is TRBJ1-1, the V gene TRBV5-1; TRBD1 agrees at 7 bases. The sequence derives from a human donor in a cohort sampled during active COVID-19. Sequences were obtained from peripheral blood. The chain's CDR3 is CASSLGQGDIEAFF. Written as DNA, the CDR3 is TGCGCCAGCAGCTTGGGTCAGGGGGACATTGAAGCTTTCTTT.